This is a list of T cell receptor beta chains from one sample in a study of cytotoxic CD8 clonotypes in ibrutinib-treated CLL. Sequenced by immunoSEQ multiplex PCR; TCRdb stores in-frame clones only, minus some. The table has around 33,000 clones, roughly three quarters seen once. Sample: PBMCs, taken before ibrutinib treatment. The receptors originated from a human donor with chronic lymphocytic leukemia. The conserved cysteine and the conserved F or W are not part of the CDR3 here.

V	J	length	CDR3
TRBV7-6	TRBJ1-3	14	ASSPGQSYSGNTIY
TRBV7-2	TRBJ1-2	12	ASSLGQAPRGYT
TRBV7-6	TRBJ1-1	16	ASSLDRFPEILNTEAF
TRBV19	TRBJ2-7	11	ASSIGLEYEQY
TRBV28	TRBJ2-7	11	ASSLYRSYEQY
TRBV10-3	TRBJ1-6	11	AIQGTGNSPLH
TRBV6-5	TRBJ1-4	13	ASRPTGTENEKLF
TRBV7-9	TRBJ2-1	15	ASSGQDPRPLYNEQF
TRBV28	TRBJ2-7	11	ASSPRGGYEQY
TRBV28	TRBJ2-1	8	ASGYNEQF
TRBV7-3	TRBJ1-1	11	ASSEGSNTEAF
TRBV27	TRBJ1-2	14	ASTPSGRGERHGYT
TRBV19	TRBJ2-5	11	ASKSGYQETQY
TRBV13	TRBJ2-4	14	ASSLGPGTPLNIQY
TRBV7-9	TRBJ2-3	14	ASSLGLAGAKDTQY
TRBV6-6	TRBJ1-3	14	ASSYSKTRSGNTIY
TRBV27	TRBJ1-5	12	ASSLYTSNQPQH
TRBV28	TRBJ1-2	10	ASSVGTAGYT
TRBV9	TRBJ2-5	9	ASSVAETQY
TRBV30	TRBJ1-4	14	AWSGSGTVLNEKLF
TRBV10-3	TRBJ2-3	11	AMRGRAADTQY
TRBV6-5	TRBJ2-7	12	ASSYGRDGYEQY
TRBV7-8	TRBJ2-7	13	ASSSRTFPSYEQY
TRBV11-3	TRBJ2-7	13	ASSPRASFLNEQY
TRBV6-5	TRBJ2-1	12	ASSYHNLADEQF
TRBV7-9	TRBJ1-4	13	ASSLAGSTNEKLF
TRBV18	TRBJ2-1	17	ASSPPGLAGGNSYNEQF
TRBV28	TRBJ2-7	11	ASKITGVYEQY
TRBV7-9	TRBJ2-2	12	ASSPSGGTGELF
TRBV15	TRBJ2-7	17	ATSRGAPLEVRGSYEQY
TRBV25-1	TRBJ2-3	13	ASSEGGRGTDTQY
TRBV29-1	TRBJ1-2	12	SVDLRTGKGGYT
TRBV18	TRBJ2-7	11	ASYDRASYEQY
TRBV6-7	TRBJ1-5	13	ASTKHYPGNQPQH
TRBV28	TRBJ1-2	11	ASSLGTGYGYT
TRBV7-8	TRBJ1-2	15	ASSLVWIPGTDYGYT
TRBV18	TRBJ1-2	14	ASSPMGQGKSYGYT
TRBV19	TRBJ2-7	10	ASMDRSYEQY
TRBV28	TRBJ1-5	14	ASTLRPRTFNQPQH